The 18 T cell receptor beta chains below come from one sample, sequenced in a study of tumor and adjacent non-tumor tissue in lung cancer (dated by TCRdb to 2016 to 2018). Library preparation was by multiplex PCR. TCRdb names Illumina HiSeq 2500 as the instrument used. TCRbeta libraries were built by three rounds of nested PCR using primers (Table S4), following protocols modified from ARM-PCR. In-frame beta chains were kept once TCRdb had trimmed the public reads at Q25 with fastp and called clones with MiXCR. Duplicate CDR3 protein sequences are folded into a single record with the most common DNA and genes. Within this sample are roughly 43,000 distinct CDR3 sequences, with approximately 57% of them counted one time only. The ten largest make up 45% of the sample. RNA was extracted from bulk unsorted tissue and checked for quality with a NanoDrop ND-1000 and an Agilent 2100. The normal lung samples consisted of distant non-tumor tissue collected more than 3 cm from the tumor edge.

The specimen was distant non-tumor lung tissue. These receptors were collected from a man aged 50-59 years with non-small cell lung cancer.

In the case of this clonotype: A much bigger clone sits one base away, suggesting this may be a read error. The chain has TRBV10-3 and TRBJ2-5, with 7 bases identical to TRBD2. CDR1 is ENHRY, CDR2 SYGVKD, per germline. This CDR3 region has 14 residues. DNA of the CDR3: TGTGTCATCAGTGAGCCAGGCGGGAGCGAGACCCAGTACTTC. It codes for CVISEPGGSETQYF.

As concerns this clonotype: A read error may be the cause here, since a much bigger clone is one base away. This rearrangement joins TRBV24-1 to TRBJ2-3; a possible D gene is TRBD1 (6 bases). This CDR3 is built from 13 residues. Germline CDR1 reads KGHDR; CDR2 reads SFDVKD. In DNA form, the CDR3 reads TGTTCCACCAGGGGCAGAATCACAGATACGCAGTATTTT. Its protein is CSTRGRITDTQYF.

This clonotype was counted a few times. This chain links TRBV11-2 with TRBJ2-2, with a tentative D call TRBD1 (6 bases). Trimming shortened V by 3 bases and J by 6 bases, and 11 bases separated the two germline ends. This CDR3 comprises 14 residues. CDR1 is SGHAT and CDR2 is FQNNGV in the germline V gene. The CDR3 region is CASSFNREPGELFF. The CDR3 DNA is TGTGCCAGCAGCTTTAACAGGGAGCCCGGGGAGCTGTTTTTT.

Turning to this clonotype: An end of the junction does not agree with germline; a read error may underlie this. The chain combines TRBV12-3 or TRBV12-4 with TRBJ1-1; D unresolved. The CDR3 has 15 amino acids. DNA of the CDR3: TGTGCCAGCAGTTTATCGACAAGGGTGAACACTGTAGCTTTCTTT. It yields the protein CASSLSTRVNTVAFF.

As concerns this clonotype: The germline gene is not matched at one end of the junction; a read error may be the cause. The rearrangement joins TRBV4-2 to TRBJ2-1, with a weak D call TRBD2 (6 bases). Germline lookup yields CDR1 LGHNA and CDR2 YNFKEQ. The CDR3 consists of 17 residues. CDR3 DNA sequence: TGTGCCAGCAGCCCCTTCCAACGGGAGAATGGATCGGATGAACAGTTCTTC. Its translation: CASSPFQRENGSDEQFF.

In the case of this clonotype: A much larger clone differs from this one at a single base, so this may be a read error. Because it lacks the conserved phenylalanine or tryptophan at the end, this CDR3 is likely a read error. J is TRBJ1-5 and V is TRBV20-1; possible D gene TRBD1, 5 bases. V shed 5 bases and J shed 3 bases, with 5 bases lying between them. Germline CDR1 is DFQATT and CDR2 is SNEGSKA (reference sequence). The length of the CDR3 is 11 residues. CDR3 loop: CSAGTNQPQHL. In DNA, the CDR3 is TGCAGTGCTGGGACCAATCAGCCCCAGCATTTA.

There are a few counts of this clonotype. V gene TRBV5-1 combines with J gene TRBJ2-4, with a possible D match to TRBD2 (5 bases). The V gene's germline CDR1 is SGHRS and CDR2 YFSETQ. The CDR3 contains 14 residues. Trimming cost V 0 bases and J 11 bases, with 15 bases left between them. The CDR3 spells CASSLGTADDLQYF. The CDR3 DNA sequence: TGCGCCAGCAGCTTGGGGACTGCCGACGACCTTCAGTACTTC.

This clonotype showed up just a few times. The chain couples TRBV5-1 to TRBJ2-5; D is perhaps TRBD1 (6 bases). With 5 bases removed from V and 1 base from J, the gap between germline ends came to 9 bases. This CDR3 contains 13 residues. Germline CDR1 reads SGHRS; CDR2 reads YFSETQ. The DNA of the CDR3 is TGCGCCAGCAGTACAGGGCCCCAAGAGACCCAGTACTTC. Its protein is CASSTGPQETQYF.

Sample share makes this clonotype medium-sized (0.01 to 0.1%). The chain recombines TRBV29-1 with TRBJ1-5; TRBD1 agrees at 9 bases. Germline V gene lookup returns CDR1 SQVTM and CDR2 ANQGSEA. V was pared by 7 bases and J by 6 bases, with 4 bases of the junction left unmatched. CDR3 size: 12 residues. For the CDR3, the DNA is TGCAGCGCTGGGACAGGGAGTCAGCCCCAGCATTTT. Translation gives CSAGTGSQPQHF.

Regarding this clonotype: One end of the junction fails to match germline, which may point to a read error. The chain carries TRBV11-1 and TRBJ2-1; D may be TRBD2 (6 bases). Looked up from germline, CDR1 is SGHAT and CDR2 is FQDESV (reference sequence). The CDR3 runs to 15 residues. Here the CDR3 DNA reads TGTGTCAGCAGCTCAACAAGCGGGTCCTACAATGAGCAGTTCTTC. It codes for CVSSSTSGSYNEQFF.

In the case of this clonotype: Relative to the germline gene, one junction end is altered; a read error may explain this. The gene calls are TRBV7-8 and TRBJ2-1; 8 bases line up with TRBD2. The germline gives CDR1 SGHVS, CDR2 FQNEAQ. The CDR3 contains 17 residues. The CDR3 region is CASSPLGTGGQYNEQLF. In DNA, the CDR3 is TGTGCCAGCAGCCCCCTCGGGACGGGAGGGCAATACAATGAGCAGCTCTTC.

This clonotype was seen only a few times. The conserved phenylalanine or tryptophan is not found at the CDR3 terminus, so this likely reflects a read error. The DNA is omitted, as the CDR3 cannot be located on it reliably, and the CDR3 follows TCRdb's listing. Here the CDR3 reads CASSHEWDRRNFL. The chain links TRBV14 to TRBJ1-1; the table assigns TRBD1, which was not confirmed against the DNA. Germline V lookup: CDR1 SGHDN, CDR2 FVKESK. The CDR3 comprises 13 residues, both ends counted.

A remark on this clonotype: A read error may account for a junction end that differs from germline. The genes are TRBV6-6 and TRBJ2-7, with a weak D call TRBD1 (5 bases). This CDR3 comprises 16 residues. The germline CDR1 and CDR2 sequences are MNHNY and SVGAGI (reference sequence). CDR3 nucleotide sequence: TGTGTCGGCAGTTACTCCGAACAGGAACAGTCCTACGAACAGTACTTC. Encoded protein: CVGSYSEQEQSYEQYF.

This clonotype was detected only a few times. The genes are TRBV11-2 and TRBJ2-3; D gene uncertain. The CDR3 has 15 residues. Germline CDR1 and CDR2: SGHAT and FQNNGV. Trimming took off 0 bases at V and 3 bases at J, with 10 bases between the two ends. The CDR3 protein is CASSLDLASTDTQYF. The DNA of the CDR3 is TGTGCCAGCAGCTTAGATCTGGCTAGTACAGATACGCAGTATTTT.

Points on this clonotype: Mismatch with germline at one junction end may stem from a read error. This sequence joins TRBV6-5 and TRBJ1-6, with 8 positions matching TRBD1. In germline, CDR1 is MNHEY, CDR2 SVGAGI. The CDR3 runs to 18 residues. CDR3 loop: CASSYSGGRYIDNSSLHF. Written as DNA, the CDR3 is TGTGCCAGTAGTTACTCAGGGGGCAGATATATAGATAATTCATCCCTCCACTTT.

This clonotype turned up a few times. The chain is built from TRBV29-1 and TRBJ2-1; 7 bases line up with TRBD2. The CDR3 is made up of 15 amino acids. Germline values: CDR1 SQVTM, CDR2 ANQGSEA. The CDR3 protein is CIVKLLVGGQNEQFF. CDR3 sequence (DNA): TGCATTGTCAAACTTCTAGTGGGAGGGCAGAATGAGCAGTTCTTC.

This chain uses TRBV6-5 with TRBJ2-3; tentatively, D is TRBD1 (5 bases). The better agreement between TRBJ2-5 and the DNA end casts doubt on the J call. This CDR3 has 13 residues. Germline lookup yields CDR1 MNHEY and CDR2 SVGAGI. This CDR3 reads CASNLTDTDTQYF. The CDR3 DNA reads TGTGCCAGCAATTTGACAGACACAGATACCCAGTACTTC.

Concerning this clonotype: A read error may account for a junction end that differs from germline. The chain combines TRBV28 with TRBJ2-5; D not resolved. The CDR3 length is 13 residues. Germline V gene data show CDR1 as MDHEN and CDR2 as SYDVKM. For the CDR3, the DNA is TGTGCCAACAGTTTAGTTGCCCAAGAGACCCAGTACTTC. It translates to CANSLVAQETQYF.